The 14 T cell receptor beta chains below come from one sample, sequenced in a study of cytomegalovirus exposure and HLA in healthy donors. Repertoires were generated with immunoSEQ multiplex PCR, while TCRdb's copy carries only in-frame clones and drops some. The data show more than 150,000 clones, about 88% seen once. The sample comprised PBMCs. These receptors originate from a man younger than 35 in good health and CMV-seronegative.

As concerns this clone: Mismatch with germline at one junction end may stem from a read error. This rearrangement joins TRBV7-6 to TRBJ2-7; 11 bases are shared with TRBD1. This CDR3 has 11 residues. In germline, CDR1 is SGHVS, CDR2 FNYEAQ. CDR3 in amino acids: CASTRRDRGNF. The CDR3 DNA reads TGTGCCAGCACCCGCCGGGACAGGGGGAACTTC.

The chain combines TRBV6-1 with TRBJ1-2, with 9 bases matching TRBD1. Trimming at V came to 4 bases and at J to 4 bases, leaving 10 bases not matched to a gene. Germline CDR1 reads MNHNS; CDR2 reads SASEGT. This CDR3 is built from 16 residues. CDR3 DNA: TGTGCCAGCAGTGCGGGGACAGGGTCCCTCCTCTATGGCTACACCTTC. It encodes CASSAGTGSLLYGYTF.

The chain links TRBV6-5 to TRBJ2-7, with D perhaps matching TRBD1 (6 bases). Trimming stripped 7 bases from V and 2 bases from J, with 15 bases between. From germline, CDR1 is MNHEY and CDR2 SVGAGI. The CDR3 length is 14 residues. The chain's CDR3 is CASTPGTPTYEQYF. CDR3 in DNA: TGTGCCAGCACCCCCGGGACACCCACCTACGAGCAGTACTTC.

The chain has TRBV7-9 and TRBJ1-4; D is perhaps TRBD1 (5 bases). Germline CDR1 SEHNR, CDR2 FQNEAQ (reference sequence). Trimming stripped 5 bases from V and 0 bases from J, with 10 bases between. The CDR3 totals 15 residues. The CDR3 DNA sequence: TGTGCCAGCAGCCGGACAAGTTCAACTAATGAAAAACTGTTTTTT. This translates into CASSRTSSTNEKLFF.

V and J are TRBV5-4 and TRBJ2-7; 14 nucleotides match TRBD2. The germline gives CDR1 SGHNT, CDR2 YYREEE (reference sequence). The junction had 11 bases not matched to a gene; V was cut back by 4 bases and J by 2 bases. This CDR3 has 18 amino acids. CDR3: CASSAPGTSGRRTYEQYF. CDR3 bases: TGTGCCAGCAGCGCGCCCGGGACTAGCGGGAGAAGGACCTACGAGCAGTACTTC.

The chain uses TRBV5-6 and TRBJ1-2; 7 bases fit TRBD1. After removal of 0 bases from V and 2 bases from J, the junction contained 10 bases not matched to a gene. There are 17 residues in the CDR3. The V gene's germline CDR1 is SGHDT and CDR2 YYEEEE. The CDR3 sequence: CASSLEGAGGFNYGYTF. The CDR3, as DNA: TGTGCCAGCAGCTTGGAGGGGGCAGGGGGTTTCAACTATGGCTACACCTTC.

The genes are TRBV19 and TRBJ1-4; D unclear. The CDR3 has 13 amino acids. V was pared by 4 bases and J by 3 bases, with 6 bases between. CDR1 is LNHDA, CDR2 SQIVND, per germline (reference sequence). CDR3 residues: CASSRGANEKLFF. The DNA for the CDR3 is TGTGCCAGTAGTAGGGGAGCTAATGAAAAACTGTTTTTT.

The genes are TRBV11-3 and TRBJ2-5; TRBD1 is a possible D gene (6 bases). The CDR3 sequence is 16 residues long. The germline CDR1 and CDR2 sequences are SGHNT and YENEEA. V was clipped by 5 bases and J by 2 bases, with 18 bases between them. CDR3 DNA sequence: TGTGCCAGCAGCCCCCGGGTCAGGGGAAAGCAAGAGACCCAGTACTTC. Protein product: CASSPRVRGKQETQYF. Supplemented by reference TRBV11-3 and TRBJ2-5, the full variable domain reads EAGVVQSPRYKIIEKKQPVAFWCNPISGHNTLYWYLQNLGQGPELLIRYENEEAVDDSQLPKDRFSAERLKGVDSTLKIQPAELGDSAVYLCASSPRVRGKQETQYFGPGTRLLVL.

V gene TRBV6-1 combines with J gene TRBJ2-5, with TRBD1 as a possible D gene (5 bases). V gave up 6 bases and J gave up 4 bases, with 12 bases separating them. Germline V CDR1 and CDR2: MNHNS, SASEGT. There are 13 residues in the CDR3. Written as DNA, the CDR3 is TGTGCCAGCAGCGTTTCAGGGCGAGAGACCCAGTACTTC. This encodes CASSVSGRETQYF.

The J gene is TRBJ2-7, the V gene TRBV27; 9 bases fit TRBD1. The germline V gene has CDR1 MNHEY and CDR2 SMNVEV (reference sequence). The CDR3 loop spans 13 amino acids. J lost 5 bases, V lost 5 bases, and 4 bases had no gene match. In nucleotides, the CDR3 is TGTGCCAGCAGTCCTACAGGGGGCCACGAGCAGTACTTC. Amino acid sequence: CASSPTGGHEQYF.

The chain is built from TRBV13 and TRBJ2-1; D gene uncertain. The CDR3 totals 12 residues. Germline CDR1 is PRHDT and CDR2 is FYEKMQ (reference sequence). Trimming left V 4 bases short and J 9 bases short, with 10 bases between. The CDR3 sequence is CASSSTYAEQFF. CDR3 coding DNA: TGTGCCAGCAGCTCAACTTATGCTGAGCAGTTCTTC. The complete variable domain, with remaining parts taken from reference TRBV13 and TRBJ2-1, reads AAGVIQSPRHLIKEKRETATLKCYPIPRHDTVYWYQQGPGQDPQFLISFYEKMQSDKGSIPDRFSAQQFSDYHSELNMSSLELGDSALYFCASSSTYAEQFFGPGTRLTVL.

The gene calls are TRBV6-5 and TRBJ2-1, with D unresolved. Germline-derived CDR1 and CDR2 are MNHEY and SVGAGI. This CDR3 comprises 16 residues. The V end was cut by 0 bases, the J end by 2 bases, with 11 bases between. CDR3 DNA sequence: TGTGCCAGCAGTTACTCGCCATACTATACCTACAATGAGCAGTTCTTC. It specifies CASSYSPYYTYNEQFF.

The rearrangement uses TRBV11-3 and TRBJ2-3; 8 nucleotides line up with TRBD2. Losses at the gene ends were 5 bases for V and 3 bases for J; bases not matched to a gene: 4. CDR1 is SGHNT and CDR2 is YENEEA in the germline V gene. The CDR3 has 14 residues. The DNA of the CDR3 is TGTGCCAGCAGCCCCCCGGGGGGGACAGATACGCAGTATTTT. Encoded protein: CASSPPGGTDTQYF. Full variable domain (remainder filled in from reference TRBV11-3 and TRBJ2-3): EAGVVQSPRYKIIEKKQPVAFWCNPISGHNTLYWYLQNLGQGPELLIRYENEEAVDDSQLPKDRFSAERLKGVDSTLKIQPAELGDSAVYLCASSPPGGTDTQYFGPGTRLTVL.

The DNA of the CDR3 is TGCGCCAGCAGCTTGGCGACAGGGGGCCCCGGAAACACCATATATTTT. Residues: CASSLATGGPGNTIYF. The chain recombines TRBV5-1 with TRBJ1-3; 10 bases align to TRBD1. This CDR3 has 16 amino acids. V lost 0 bases and J lost 4; bases outside the gene matches: 4. The germline CDR1 and CDR2 sequences are SGHRS and YFSETQ.